The 27 T cell receptor beta chains presented below share a single source sample, sequenced in a study of blood T cell repertoires in COVID-19. The table came from immunoSEQ multiplex PCR; TCRdb's copy has only in-frame clones and leaves some out. The sample lists approximately 75,000 clones, around 80% seen once, with more than 20% in the top ten. Sequencing was done on a sample of peripheral blood. The receptors come from a woman in her forties or fifties with acute or convalescent COVID-19.

The chain combines TRBV4-1 with TRBJ2-5; D ambiguous. The CDR3 runs to 13 residues. Trimming removed 3 bases from V and 4 bases from J, with 9 bases in between. CDR1 and CDR2 (germline): MGHRA, YSYEKL. The CDR3 spells CASSHLPPETQYF. The CDR3 bases are TGCGCCAGCAGCCACCTCCCCCCAGAGACCCAGTACTTC.

The V and J genes are TRBV5-1 and TRBJ1-1, with D possibly being TRBD1 (6 bases). The CDR3 has 14 residues. V was cut by 4 bases and J by 3 bases, with 13 bases left in between. The V gene's germline CDR1 is SGHRS and CDR2 YFSETQ. This chain's CDR3 is CASSTGGGHTEAFF. The CDR3 bases are TGCGCCAGCAGCACCGGGGGGGGGCACACTGAAGCTTTCTTT.

The chain is built from TRBV20-1 and TRBJ1-1; D gene unclear. The V end lost 6 bases, the J end lost 0 bases, and 5 bases lay between the germline ends. Germline CDR1 DFQATT, CDR2 SNEGSKA (reference sequence). This CDR3 is 11 amino acids long. Here the CDR3 DNA reads TGCAGTGCCCCATTGAACACTGAAGCTTTCTTT. Its translation is CSAPLNTEAFF.

This rearrangement joins TRBV6-6 to TRBJ2-1, with 9 bases identical to TRBD1. Germline values: CDR1 MNHNY, CDR2 SVGAGI (reference sequence). J was trimmed by 2 bases and V by 6 bases; bases with no gene match: 5. The CDR3 loop spans 15 amino acids. The CDR3 region has the DNA TGTGCCAGCAGCCGACAGGGGGGTACCTACAATGAGCAGTTCTTC. Protein: CASSRQGGTYNEQFF.

The chain has TRBV6-2 or TRBV6-3 and TRBJ2-7, with 11 bases fitting TRBD2. V shed 0 bases, J shed 4 bases, and the junction held 8 bases outside the gene matches. The germline gives CDR1 MNHEY, CDR2 SVGEGT. CDR3 length equals 17 residues. CDR3 nucleotides: TGTGCCAGCAGTTACTCAGCCCTAGCGGGAGGTCTTTACGAGCAGTACTTC. It codes for CASSYSALAGGLYEQYF.

This rearrangement joins TRBV5-4 to TRBJ2-7; tentative D call: TRBD2 (5 bases). Germline V lookup: CDR1 SGHNT, CDR2 YYREEE (reference sequence). The CDR3 totals 16 residues. The V gene lost 6 bases and the J gene lost 5 bases, with 24 bases spanning the gap. CDR3 DNA: TGTGCCAGCACCCACATAACCGGGATCGGCGGCAACGAGCAGTACTTC. Amino acid sequence: CASTHITGIGGNEQYF. Supplemented by reference TRBV5-4 and TRBJ2-7, the full variable domain reads ETGVTQSPTHLIKTRGQQVTLRCSSQSGHNTVSWYQQALGQGPQFIFQYYREEENGRGNFPPRFSGLQFPNYSSELNVNALELDDSALYLCASTHITGIGGNEQYFGPGTRLTVT.

The CDR3 loop is CASSGTSRTEAFF. In DNA form, the CDR3 reads TGTGCCAGCAGTGGGACATCGCGTACTGAAGCTTTCTTT. The chain joins TRBV28 to TRBJ1-1; TRBD1 might be the D (6 bases). The germline V gene has CDR1 MDHEN and CDR2 SYDVKM. The CDR3 is made up of 13 amino acids. V was pared by 5 bases and J by 5 bases, with 12 bases between. The whole variable domain, remainder taken from reference TRBV28 and TRBJ1-1, is DVKVTQSSRYLVKRTGEKVFLECVQDMDHENMFWYRQDPGLGLRLIYFSYDVKMKEKGDIPEGYSVSREKKERFSLILESASTNQTSMYLCASSGTSRTEAFFGQGTRLTVV.

The table lists this clone with a few counts. The same CDR3 is also encoded by other DNA sequences in this sample. The rearrangement joins TRBV7-2 to TRBJ1-6; a possible D gene is TRBD1 (5 bases). Germline values: CDR1 SGHTA, CDR2 FQGNSA. The CDR3 is made up of 15 amino acids. Trimming took off 1 base at V and 3 bases at J, with 7 bases between the two ends. DNA for the CDR3: TGTGCCAGCAGCTTAGGAACAGGCTATAATTCACCCCTCCACTTT. This gives the protein CASSLGTGYNSPLHF. Full variable domain (remainder filled in from reference TRBV7-2 and TRBJ1-6): GAGVSQSPSNKVTEKGKDVELRCDPISGHTALYWYRQSLGQGLEFLIYFQGNSAPDKSGLPSDRFSAERTGGSVSTLTIQRTQQEDSAVYLCASSLGTGYNSPLHFGNGTRLTVT.

On this clone itself: The sample holds other DNA sequences that translate to the same CDR3. The chain couples TRBV7-2 to TRBJ1-5; D not resolved. This CDR3 region has 13 residues. Deletions cut 3 bases from V and 2 bases from J, with 5 bases between. Germline V CDR1 and CDR2: SGHTA, FQGNSA. CDR3 residues: CASSLRGNQPQHF. Written as DNA, the CDR3 is TGTGCCAGCAGCTTGAGAGGCAATCAGCCCCAGCATTTT.

V is TRBV12-3 or TRBV12-4 and J is TRBJ1-2; D uncertain. The CDR3 runs 12 residues. V was trimmed by 8 bases and J by 6 bases, leaving 13 bases between them. This chain's CDR3 is CASARGVHGYTF. In DNA form, the CDR3 reads TGTGCCAGCGCGAGAGGAGTCCATGGCTACACCTTC.

This clone was picked up a small number of times. The genes are TRBV4-2 and TRBJ1-5; 9 positions match TRBD1. The CDR3 length is 14 residues. After removal of 6 bases from V and 5 bases from J, the junction contained 5 bases not matched to a gene. Germline V gene lookup returns CDR1 LGHNA and CDR2 YNFKEQ. CDR3: CASRGTGWDQPQHF. The CDR3 coding sequence is TGTGCCAGCAGAGGGACAGGGTGGGATCAGCCCCAGCATTTT.

V is TRBV27 and J is TRBJ2-7, with D perhaps matching TRBD2 (6 bases). V lost 6 bases and J 7 bases, leaving 22 bases between the germline ends. Germline-derived CDR1 and CDR2 are MNHEY and SMNVEV (reference sequence). The CDR3 is made up of 15 amino acids. Written as DNA, the CDR3 is TGTGCCAGCAGGACTAGATCCTCCCACCTTGGGGAGCAGTACTTC. Its translation: CASRTRSSHLGEQYF.

The rearrangement uses TRBV14 and TRBJ2-7, with 8 positions matching TRBD1. Germline V gene sequence: CDR1 SGHDN, CDR2 FVKESK. V was clipped by 4 bases and J by 2 bases; unmatched bases: 7. The CDR3 runs 15 residues. The CDR3 DNA reads as TGTGCCAGCAGCCTGCACCAGGGGGCTACCTACGAGCAGTACTTC. It yields the protein CASSLHQGATYEQYF.

This clone occurred many times. The chain recombines TRBV3-1 (or the pseudogene TRBV3-2) with TRBJ2-7; perhaps TRBD2 as D (6 bases). Germline-derived CDR1 and CDR2 are LGHDT and YNNKEL (reference sequence). V lost 6 bases to trimming and J lost 5 bases, with 17 bases between them. The CDR3 is made up of 14 amino acids. The CDR3 region is CASSLRGTGDEQYF. In DNA, the CDR3 is TGTGCCAGCAGTCTCCGGGGGACTGGAGACGAGCAGTACTTC.

This chain links TRBV28 with TRBJ2-7, with TRBD2 matching over 7 bases. Germline assignment: CDR1 MDHEN and CDR2 SYDVKM. The CDR3 sequence is 14 residues long. The trim removed 3 bases at V and 3 bases at J, leaving 5 bases unmatched. DNA for the CDR3: TGTGCCAGCAGTTTGCGGGAGTTGGTCTACGAGCAGTACTTC. Amino acids: CASSLRELVYEQYF.

By share of the sample, this clone is large. The chain combines TRBV6-2 or TRBV6-3 with TRBJ2-5, with TRBD2 matching over 7 bases. The junction had 8 bases not matched to a gene; V was cut back by 6 bases and J by 4 bases. The CDR3 is 14 amino acids. Germline CDR1 reads MNHEY; CDR2 reads SVGEGT. CDR3 residues: CASSRYSSGETQYF. CDR3 DNA sequence: TGTGCCAGCAGCCGCTATTCTAGCGGAGAGACCCAGTACTTC.

The gene calls are TRBV12-5 and TRBJ2-5; 14 positions match TRBD2. The CDR3 loop spans 16 amino acids. V lost 8 bases to trimming and J lost 2 bases; unmatched junction nucleotides: 7. Germline CDR1 LGHNT, CDR2 FRNRAP. The CDR3 here is CASSLGTSGSQETQYF. CDR3 coding DNA: TGTGCTAGTTCCCTGGGGACTAGCGGGAGTCAAGAGACCCAGTACTTC.

The chain recombines TRBV5-1 with TRBJ2-7, with D uncertain. The CDR3 sequence is 13 residues long. The V and J ends lost 2 bases and 0 bases respectively, with 6 bases between them. Germline V CDR1 and CDR2: SGHRS, YFSETQ. The CDR3 DNA reads TGCGCCAGCAGCTTAACAGTCTCCTACGAGCAGTACTTC. This encodes CASSLTVSYEQYF. Filled out from reference TRBV5-1 and TRBJ2-7, the complete variable domain reads KAGVTQTPRYLIKTRGQQVTLSCSPISGHRSVSWYQQTPGQGLQFLFEYFSETQRNKGNFPGRFSGRQFSNSRSEMNVSTLELGDSALYLCASSLTVSYEQYFGPGTRLTVT.

This clone was recorded once. J is TRBJ1-1 and V is TRBV29-1, with 8 nucleotides matching TRBD1. Trimming took 6 bases from V and 4 from J; bases not matched to a gene: 4. This CDR3 region has 12 residues. CDR1 and CDR2 (germline): SQVTM, ANQGSEA. The CDR3 DNA is TGCAGCGTCGAGGACAGGGCCACTGAAGCTTTCTTT. This encodes CSVEDRATEAFF.

This chain uses TRBV5-1 with TRBJ2-5; D may be TRBD1 (6 bases). The CDR3 runs 15 residues. Trimming shortened V by 7 bases and J by 3 bases, and 19 bases separated the two germline ends. Germline CDR1 reads SGHRS; CDR2 reads YFSETQ. CDR3: CASGWEYRAEETQYF. CDR3 nucleotides: TGCGCCAGCGGATGGGAATACAGGGCAGAAGAGACCCAGTACTTC.

The genes are TRBV24-1 and TRBJ2-7; 9 bases align to TRBD1. The germline gives CDR1 KGHDR, CDR2 SFDVKD. The CDR3 runs to 15 residues. The V and J ends lost 2 bases and 5 bases, in that order; junction bases with no gene match: 6. The CDR3 sequence: CATSDCRDRDHEQYF. The CDR3 bases are TGTGCCACCAGTGATTGCCGGGACAGGGACCACGAGCAGTACTTC.

CDR3 loop: CATSDSTSGSTDTQYF. The CDR3 nucleotides are TGTGCCACCAGTGATTCGACTAGCGGGAGCACAGATACGCAGTATTTT. The V and J genes are TRBV24-1 and TRBJ2-3; 10 bases align to TRBD2. This CDR3 comprises 16 residues. The V segment lost 2 bases and the J segment 0 bases; nucleotides outside the gene matches: 1. Germline V gives CDR1 KGHDR, CDR2 SFDVKD.

The chain uses TRBV11-3 and TRBJ2-7; tentatively, D is TRBD2 (5 bases). Germline CDR1 is SGHNT and CDR2 is YENEEA. The V gene lost 0 bases and the J gene lost 7 bases, with 10 bases spanning the gap. The CDR3 length is 13 residues. CDR3 DNA: TGTGCCAGCAGCTTAGATTTTGGGAGAGAGCAGTACTTC. It translates to CASSLDFGREQYF.

The genes are TRBV27 and TRBJ1-2, with D hard to call. This CDR3 has 15 amino acids. The germline gives CDR1 MNHEY, CDR2 SMNVEV (reference sequence). Deletions cut 2 bases from V and 3 bases from J, with 13 bases between. The CDR3: CASSLGRGFDYGYTF. In DNA form, the CDR3 reads TGTGCCAGCAGTTTAGGTCGGGGTTTTGACTATGGCTACACCTTC.

V is TRBV19 and J is TRBJ2-3; TRBD2 aligns across 9 bases. Trimming cost V 5 bases and J 4 bases; bases outside gene matches: 4. There are 14 residues in the CDR3. Germline-derived CDR1 and CDR2 are LNHDA and SQIVND (reference sequence). The CDR3 here is CASSPSGIPDTQYF. The CDR3 DNA sequence: TGTGCCAGTAGTCCTAGCGGGATCCCAGATACGCAGTATTTT.

The chain recombines TRBV29-1 with TRBJ1-1, with 9 bases aligning to TRBD1. The CDR3 length is 13 residues. CDR1 is SQVTM and CDR2 is ANQGSEA in the germline V gene. Unmatched junction bases numbered 6, after V lost 8 bases and J lost 2 bases. The CDR3 DNA sequence: TGCAGCACCGGGGGACAGGGCAACACTGAAGCTTTCTTT. Residues: CSTGGQGNTEAFF.

This clone was seen more than once but under ten times. The genes are TRBV2 and TRBJ1-5, with D tentatively TRBD1 (6 bases). The ends were cut back, 11 bases at V and 4 bases at J, with 18 bases in the middle. Looked up from germline, CDR1 is SNHLY and CDR2 is FYNNEI. The CDR3 runs to 14 residues. CDR3 nucleotides: TGTGCCGGTTCACAGGGACGAGGGAATCAGCCCCAGCATTTT. Encoded protein: CAGSQGRGNQPQHF.